The T cell receptor (beta chain) under discussion was sequenced for a study of OX40 agonist ivuxolimab in advanced cancers. Study-wide results and caveats: Circulating CD4+ and CD8+ T cells showed clonal expansion by week 6 at 0.1 to 3.0 mg/kg. Expanded clones were, on average, more numerous among CD8+ T cells than CD4+.

Systemic immunosuppression or autoimmune disease history was grounds to exclude patients. Samples were taken at baseline and on day 1 of cycles 4 and 7. The CDR3 runs 15 residues. V lost 1 base to trimming and J lost 4 bases, with 13 bases between them. Germline V gene lookup returns CDR1 GTSNPN and CDR2 SVGIG (reference sequence). Clones were sequenced by immunoSEQ multiplex PCR, and TCRdb holds only the in-frame ones, with some missing. The sample records some 50,000 clones, roughly 90% being singletons. With respect to this clone: Its antigen is currently unknown.

The source of this sequence is an adult with an advanced solid tumor such as melanoma, head and neck, liver or kidney cancer. Sequenced here: CD4+ or CD8+ T cells sorted from blood, sampled in a trial of the OX40 agonist ivuxolimab. This sequence joins TRBV30 and TRBJ2-2, with a tentative D call TRBD2 (5 bases). The CDR3 bases are TGTGCCTGGAGTGCGGAGGCAGGCTCCACCGGGGAGCTGTTTTTT. Encoded protein: CAWSAEAGSTGELFF.